This passage covers 17 T cell receptor beta chains from one sample sequenced in a study of response to subunit inactivated influenza vaccine. Each CDR3 protein is one row after TCRdb ran MiXCR on the RT-PCR reads. In the table there are approximately 290,000 distinct CDR3 sequences, around 22% of which are singletons. Sequenced here: PBMCs from blood, sampled less than 22 months after vaccination. The receptors were sampled from a man in his fifties or sixties who received an inactivated influenza vaccine.

This clonotype was counted only a few times. The chain combines TRBV2 with TRBJ1-5; D might be TRBD1 (5 bases). The germline V gene encodes CDR1 SNHLY and CDR2 FYNNEI. This CDR3 has 13 residues. V dropped 9 bases and J dropped 7 bases, with 16 bases sitting between them. The CDR3 DNA reads as TGTGCCAGTACGCTCAGGGCCCAGCAGCCCCAGCATTTT. It encodes CASTLRAQQPQHF.

This clonotype was counted ten times or more. The chain uses TRBV9 and TRBJ2-4; D is unresolved. V was pared by 0 bases and J by 3 bases, with 7 bases between. This CDR3 contains 14 residues. Germline CDR1 is SGDLS and CDR2 is YYNGEE. For the CDR3, the DNA is TGTGCCAGCAGCGTAGAGGCGGTCAAAAACATTCAGTACTTC. Translating it yields CASSVEAVKNIQYF.

This clonotype showed up just a few times. The chain couples TRBV19 to TRBJ1-1; maybe TRBD1 (5 bases). Trimming removed 9 bases at V and 4 bases at J, with 27 bases between. The CDR3 is made up of 17 amino acids. The V gene's germline CDR1 is LNHDA and CDR2 SQIVND (reference sequence). The CDR3 DNA reads as TGTGCCAGCCTCCCCGGCTGGCTTGGGCCGAGGGGCACTGAAGCTTTCTTT. It is translated as CASLPGWLGPRGTEAFF.

This clonotype was found many times. The V call is TRBV4-2, the J call TRBJ1-1; D gene unclear. Germline V gene lookup returns CDR1 LGHNA and CDR2 YNFKEQ. Trimming cost V 0 bases and J 0 bases, with 2 bases left between them. This CDR3 has 13 residues. CDR3 residues: CASSQELNTEAFF. The CDR3 nucleotides read TGTGCCAGCAGCCAAGAATTGAACACTGAAGCTTTCTTT.

There are a few counts of this clonotype. The J gene is TRBJ2-6, the V gene TRBV19, with D perhaps matching TRBD1 (6 bases). This CDR3 has 16 residues. CDR1 is LNHDA and CDR2 is SQIVND in the germline V gene (reference sequence). The V and J ends lost 5 bases and 0 bases respectively, with 11 bases between them. In nucleotides, the CDR3 is TGTGCCAGTAGTCCGAAAGGGGGCTCTGGGGCCAACGTCCTGACTTTC. Protein sequence: CASSPKGGSGANVLTF.

This clonotype was observed a few times. The chain uses TRBV6-1 and TRBJ1-1, with 8 nucleotides matching TRBD1. The CDR3 totals 13 residues. V trimming: 8 bases; J trimming: 2 bases; junction bases outside the gene matches: 4. Germline V lookup: CDR1 MNHNS, CDR2 SASEGT. This chain's CDR3 is CASRQGTNTEAFF. DNA for the CDR3: TGTGCCAGCCGACAGGGGACCAACACTGAAGCTTTCTTT.

The chain employs TRBV12-3 or TRBV12-4 and TRBJ2-7, with a possible D match to TRBD1 (5 bases). The V end was cut by 6 bases, the J end by 3 bases, with 18 bases between. The CDR3 spans 15 residues. The CDR3 bases are TGTGCCAGCAGCCCCCCAGGTGGGGCTTTCTACGAGCAGTACTTC. Amino acid sequence: CASSPPGGAFYEQYF.

A few counts support this clonotype. V gene TRBV14 combines with J gene TRBJ1-2, with 10 bases matching TRBD1. The CDR3 has 14 residues. V was clipped by 5 bases and J by 8 bases; unmatched bases: 8. Looked up from germline, CDR1 is SGHDN and CDR2 is FVKESK. Written as DNA, the CDR3 is TGTGCCAGCAGCTACTGGGGACAGGGGAACGGCTACACCTTC. It codes for CASSYWGQGNGYTF. Looking up the rest from reference TRBV14 and TRBJ1-2 gives the full variable domain: EAGVTQFPSHSVIEKGQTVTLRCDPISGHDNLYWYRRVMGKEIKFLLHFVKESKQDESGMPNNRFLAERTGGTYSTLKVQPAELEDSGVYFCASSYWGQGNGYTFGSGTRLTVV.

J is TRBJ2-7 and V is TRBV6-1, with D hard to call. The germline V and J ends were trimmed by 1 base and 7 bases, with 5 bases remaining between them. Per the germline V gene, CDR1 is MNHNS and CDR2 is SASEGT. This CDR3 has 11 amino acids. The CDR3 DNA reads TGTGCCAGCAGTGAAGGGCAGGAGCAGTACTTC. This translates into CASSEGQEQYF.

This chain links TRBV27 with TRBJ1-1, with TRBD1 identical over 10 bases. The CDR3 is 15 amino acids. CDR1 is MNHEY and CDR2 is SMNVEV in the germline V gene (reference sequence). V shed 4 bases, J shed 5 bases, and the junction held 7 bases outside the gene matches. CDR3 residues: CASSSRDRGFTEAFF. The CDR3 bases are TGTGCCAGCAGTTCTAGGGACAGGGGTTTTACTGAAGCTTTCTTT.

The rearrangement joins TRBV11-2 to TRBJ2-7, with 7 bases aligning to TRBD1. The germline CDR1 and CDR2 sequences are SGHAT and FQNNGV. This CDR3 contains 15 residues. Trimming at V came to 5 bases and at J to 0 bases, leaving 7 bases not matched to a gene. The CDR3 DNA sequence: TGTGCCAGCAGCCAGGGACAGTGGAGCTCCTACGAGCAGTACTTC. It specifies CASSQGQWSSYEQYF.

The chain couples TRBV7-8 to TRBJ2-7, with 8 bases aligning to TRBD1. The junction had 5 bases not matched to a gene; V was cut back by 4 bases and J by 3 bases. Germline V gene data show CDR1 as SGHVS and CDR2 as FQNEAQ. The CDR3 extends over 14 amino acids. This chain's CDR3 is CASSSPTGGYEQYF. The CDR3 DNA is TGTGCCAGCAGCTCACCCACAGGGGGCTACGAGCAGTACTTC.

This clonotype appeared a few times. The CDR3 loop reads CASSRGQGEFF. In DNA, the CDR3 is TGTGCCAGCAGTAGGGGACAGGGCGAGTTCTTC. The genes are TRBV6-4 and TRBJ2-1; the match to TRBD1 covers 9 bases. The CDR3 has 11 residues. With 5 bases clipped from V and 14 bases from J, the junction kept 4 bases outside the gene matches. Per germline, CDR1 MRHNA and CDR2 SNTAGT.

The chain is built from TRBV18 and TRBJ2-7; TRBD2 agrees at 10 bases. Germline V CDR1 and CDR2: KGHSH, LQKENI. This CDR3 is 14 amino acids long. V lost 3 bases to trimming and J lost 3 bases; unmatched junction nucleotides: 2. CDR3 in amino acids: CASSPQRGGYEQYF. In DNA, the CDR3 is TGTGCCAGCTCACCCCAGCGGGGGGGCTACGAGCAGTACTTC.

The gene calls are TRBV12-3 or TRBV12-4 and TRBJ2-2; 8 nucleotides agree with TRBD1. V shed 6 bases and J 2 bases; nucleotides not matched to a gene: 5. There are 15 residues in the CDR3. In DNA form, the CDR3 reads TGTGCCAGCAGCGCCGGACAGGGAAACACCGGGGAGCTGTTTTTT. This encodes CASSAGQGNTGELFF.

The rearrangement uses TRBV15 and TRBJ2-5; D might be TRBD1 (7 bases). The CDR3 has 13 amino acids. Trimming pared 5 bases from V and 4 bases from J, leaving 11 bases between. Looked up from germline, CDR1 is LNHNV and CDR2 is YYDKDF (reference sequence). The CDR3 protein is CATSRQGGETQYF. CDR3 sequence (DNA): TGTGCCACCAGCCGACAGGGAGGAGAGACCCAGTACTTC.

The rearrangement uses TRBV2 and TRBJ2-7; D is unclear. The CDR3 extends over 12 amino acids. CDR1 and CDR2 (germline): SNHLY, FYNNEI. Between the trimmed V and J ends, which lost 4 bases and 3 bases, there was a span of 7 bases. In DNA form, the CDR3 reads TGTGCCAGCAGTGGATTTTACTACGAGCAGTACTTC. Encoded protein: CASSGFYYEQYF.